One sample yielded the 3 T cell receptor beta chains listed below, sequenced in a study of shared clonotypes between healthy human individuals. Some clones are missing from TCRdb's copy, which holds only in-frame ones; the method was immunoSEQ multiplex PCR. Of roughly 320,000 clones in the sample, over 75% were seen once. Sequenced input: memory CD8+ T cells sorted from blood. Noted subset: CD45RO+ cells pooled with CCR7-negative TemRA cells. These receptors were obtained from a man in his late teens or twenties in good health.

The rearrangement uses TRBV28 and TRBJ1-1; D unclear. The CDR3 runs to 14 residues. V lost 6 bases, J lost 1 base, and 12 bases lay in between. The germline gives CDR1 MDHEN, CDR2 SYDVKM. CDR3 coding DNA: TGTGCCAGCAGCCTAACTCCGAAGAACACTGAAGCTTTCTTT. Translating it yields CASSLTPKNTEAFF.

Concerning this clone: The sample holds other DNA sequences that translate to the same CDR3. V is TRBV30 and J is TRBJ1-5; D call uncertain. CDR3 size: 14 residues. Germline V gene sequence: CDR1 GTSNPN, CDR2 SVGIG (reference sequence). V was trimmed by 5 bases and J by 0 bases, leaving 11 bases between them. The CDR3 coding sequence is TGTGCCTGGGGTCCGGAGAATAGCAATCAGCCCCAGCATTTT. Its protein product is CAWGPENSNQPQHF.

The chain combines TRBV27 with TRBJ1-1; D remains ambiguous. V gave up 5 bases and J gave up 4 bases, with 11 bases separating them. There are 13 residues in the CDR3. Germline CDR1 and CDR2: MNHEY and SMNVEV (reference sequence). The CDR3 coding sequence is TGTGCCAGCAGTCTCAAGGGAAGCACTGAAGCTTTCTTT. It specifies CASSLKGSTEAFF.